The table lists the clone carrying this T cell receptor (beta chain) with many counts. This entry is derived from a study of T cells in Graves' hyperthyroidism and ophthalmopathy. TCR beta CDR3 regions were amplified from RNA transcripts. The primer set for the first-round RT-PCR of the TCR CDR3 was HTBI. TCRdb re-derived calls from the multiplex PCR reads in MiXCR, one entry per CDR3 protein. This table holds about 510,000 distinct CDR3 sequences, 40% to 50% found once. The V gene's germline CDR1 is MNHEY and CDR2 SMNVEV (reference sequence). V lost 4 bases and J lost 7; bases outside the gene matches: 5. The CDR3 has 15 residues.

Source material: peripheral blood or thyroid tissue (not recorded which). The source of this sequence is an adult woman with Graves' disease, either hyperthyroidism or ophthalmopathy (not recorded which). This chain connects TRBV27 to TRBJ1-6; TRBD1 agrees at 9 bases. CDR3 residues: CASSSTGGLNSPLHF. The CDR3 DNA follows: TGTGCCAGCAGTTCCACAGGGGGCTTGAATTCACCCCTCCACTTT.